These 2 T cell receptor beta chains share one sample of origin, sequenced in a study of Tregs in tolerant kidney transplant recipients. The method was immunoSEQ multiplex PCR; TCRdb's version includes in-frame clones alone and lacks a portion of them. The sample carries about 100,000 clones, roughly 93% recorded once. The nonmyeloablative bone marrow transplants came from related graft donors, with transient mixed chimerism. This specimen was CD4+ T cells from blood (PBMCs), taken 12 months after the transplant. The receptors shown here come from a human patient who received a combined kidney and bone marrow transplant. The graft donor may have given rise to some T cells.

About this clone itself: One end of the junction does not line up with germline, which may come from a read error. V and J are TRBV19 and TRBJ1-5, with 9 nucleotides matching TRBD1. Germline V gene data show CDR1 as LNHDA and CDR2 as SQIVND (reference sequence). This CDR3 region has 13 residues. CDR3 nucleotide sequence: TGTGCCAGTAGCCAGGACAGGGGTCAGGCCCAGCATTTT. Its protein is CASSQDRGQAQHF.

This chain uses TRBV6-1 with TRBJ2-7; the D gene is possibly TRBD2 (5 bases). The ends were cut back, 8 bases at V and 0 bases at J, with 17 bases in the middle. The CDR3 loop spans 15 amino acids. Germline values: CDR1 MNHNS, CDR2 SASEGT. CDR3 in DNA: TGTGCCAGCTCATTTGAGGGTGAGAACTCCTACGAGCAGTACTTC. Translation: CASSFEGENSYEQYF.